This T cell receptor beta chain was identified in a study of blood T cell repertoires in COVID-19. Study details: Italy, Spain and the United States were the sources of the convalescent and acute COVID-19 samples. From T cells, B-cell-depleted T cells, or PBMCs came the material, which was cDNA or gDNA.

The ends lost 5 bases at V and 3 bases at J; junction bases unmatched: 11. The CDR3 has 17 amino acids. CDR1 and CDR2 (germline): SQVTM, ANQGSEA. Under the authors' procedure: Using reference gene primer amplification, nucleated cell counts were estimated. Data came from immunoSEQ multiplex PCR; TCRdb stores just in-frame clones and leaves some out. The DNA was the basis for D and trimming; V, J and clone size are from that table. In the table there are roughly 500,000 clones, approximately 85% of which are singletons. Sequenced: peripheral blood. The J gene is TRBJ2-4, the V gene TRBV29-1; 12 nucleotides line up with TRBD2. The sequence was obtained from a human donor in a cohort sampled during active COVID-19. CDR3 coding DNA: TGCAGCGTTACCGGGACTAGCGGGTTTAAGTTCAAAAACATTCAGTACTTC. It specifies CSVTGTSGFKFKNIQYF.